This TCR beta chain was observed in a study of T-cell reconstitution after alpha-beta-depleted transplantation in children. This clonotype was seen more than once but under ten times. Researchers prepared the TCRbeta library using unique molecular identifiers, the study reports. TCRdb re-analysed the PCR reads in MiXCR, keeping a single row per CDR3 protein. This repertoire shows about 610,000 distinct CDR3 sequences, under 12% found once; its top ten account for about 4.3%. The CDR3 loop spans 16 amino acids. V lost 0 bases and J lost 4, with 14 bases in between. Germline V gives CDR1 MNHEY, CDR2 SVGAGI.

This specimen was PBMCs from the stem cell graft donor, taken from the stem cell graft. This receptor was taken from a human donor who donated a stem cell graft to a child with acute myeloid leukemia. This chain uses TRBV6-5 with TRBJ2-3, with TRBD1 as a possible D gene (5 bases). CDR3 region: CASSYSWGTGADTQYF. Here the CDR3 DNA reads TGTGCCAGCAGTTACTCATGGGGCACAGGCGCAGATACGCAGTATTTT.